The 20 T cell receptor beta chains below were found in one sample sequenced in a study of human T cells and chemical hapten exposure. Time point indicated: patch test 2, 6 weeks after DPC sensitization. Treatment of the sample: therapeutic diphenylcyclopropenone sensitization with weekly scalp DPC. TCRdb redid the calling of the RACE reads with MiXCR, one entry per CDR3 protein. The top ten hold 1.5% to 2% of the sample, which has more than 70,000 distinct CDR3 sequences, approximately 10% seen once. Sample: whole blood, taken in connection with sensitization to the hapten diphenylcyclopropenone (DPC). The origin of the receptors is a man aged 18-30 years with alopecia areata. Some clones in this sample may be carry-over from other donors' samples.

This chain links TRBV7-2 with TRBJ2-2; TRBD1 or TRBD2 may be the D gene (5 bases each). V gave up 6 bases and J gave up 7 bases, with 27 bases separating them. CDR3 length: 18 amino acids. Germline CDR1 reads SGHTA; CDR2 reads FQGNSA. DNA of the CDR3: TGTGCCAGCAGAGAACCTACCCGCGGGTCAGGGTACAGCGGGGAGCTGTTTTTT. Amino acid sequence: CASREPTRGSGYSGELFF. The entire variable domain, with the rest obtained from reference TRBV7-2 and TRBJ2-2, is as follows: GAGVSQSPSNKVTEKGKDVELRCDPISGHTALYWYRQSLGQGLEFLIYFQGNSAPDKSGLPSDRFSAERTGGSVSTLTIQRTQQEDSAVYLCASREPTRGSGYSGELFFGEGSRLTVL.

This clonotype showed up just a few times. The chain links TRBV11-2 to TRBJ1-1, with D unresolved. Germline V gene lookup returns CDR1 SGHAT and CDR2 FQNNGV. CDR3 length: 15 amino acids. Trimming removed 1 base at V and 0 bases at J, with 9 bases between. The CDR3 loop is CASSLGELMNTEAFF. CDR3 DNA: TGTGCCAGCAGCTTAGGTGAACTGATGAACACTGAAGCTTTCTTT.

In its sample, this clonotype was seen many times. The V and J genes are TRBV20-1 and TRBJ2-7; weak D call: TRBD1 (5 bases). The V and J ends lost 3 bases and 1 base respectively, with 10 bases between them. The CDR3 loop spans 13 amino acids. CDR1 and CDR2 from the germline V gene are DFQATT and SNEGSKA (reference sequence). The CDR3 spells CSASQTGSYEQYV. The CDR3 nucleotides read TGCAGTGCTAGCCAAACAGGATCCTACGAGCAGTACGTC.

The V call is TRBV7-9, the J call TRBJ2-5, with D hard to call. The CDR3 is 15 residues long. Germline V gives CDR1 SEHNR, CDR2 FQNEAQ (reference sequence). Deletions cut 7 bases from V and 4 bases from J, with 19 bases between. CDR3 DNA sequence: TGTGCCAGCACCTACTTAGAGGTACAGCCAGAGACCCAGTACTTC. Amino acids: CASTYLEVQPETQYF.

The sample holds many counts of this clonotype. This chain links TRBV7-9 with TRBJ2-7; 11 nucleotides align to TRBD1. V shed 5 bases and J 4 bases; nucleotides not matched to a gene: 4. This CDR3 is built from 14 residues. The germline V gene encodes CDR1 SEHNR and CDR2 FQNEAQ (reference sequence). In DNA form, the CDR3 reads TGTGCCAGCAGCAACCGGGACAGGGGGTACGAGCAGTACGTC. Its translation: CASSNRDRGYEQYV.

This chain links TRBV6-5 with TRBJ2-7; D might be TRBD1 or TRBD2, each matching 5 bases. The CDR3 consists of 13 residues. The germline V gene encodes CDR1 MNHEY and CDR2 SVGAGI. Deletions cut 6 bases from V and 6 bases from J, with 15 bases between. CDR3 loop: CASSPGRGSEQYF. CDR3 nucleotide sequence: TGTGCCAGCAGCCCGGGACGCGGCTCCGAGCAGTACTTC.

The chain carries TRBV29-1 and TRBJ2-7; TRBD1 agrees at 7 bases. CDR3 length: 15 residues. V trimming: 6 bases; J trimming: 6 bases; junction bases outside the gene matches: 17. Germline V gene data show CDR1 as SQVTM and CDR2 as ANQGSEA. The CDR3 protein is CSVKGPRQGPSEQYF. The CDR3 nucleotides are TGCAGCGTCAAAGGCCCGAGACAGGGTCCATCCGAGCAGTACTTC.

This clonotype occurred a few times. V and J are TRBV5-4 and TRBJ1-2, with no clear D. The germline gives CDR1 SGHNT, CDR2 YYREEE (reference sequence). The CDR3 extends over 11 amino acids. V gave up 0 bases and J gave up 6 bases, with 3 bases separating them. For the CDR3, the DNA is TGTGCCAGCAGCTTGGAAGATGGCTACACCTTC. Amino acid sequence: CASSLEDGYTF. The whole variable domain, remainder taken from reference TRBV5-4 and TRBJ1-2, is ETGVTQSPTHLIKTRGQQVTLRCSSQSGHNTVSWYQQALGQGPQFIFQYYREEENGRGNFPPRFSGLQFPNYSSELNVNALELDDSALYLCASSLEDGYTFGSGTRLTVV.

In its sample, this clonotype was seen a few times. V gene TRBV20-1 combines with J gene TRBJ1-1, with TRBD1 identical over 8 bases. Germline V gene lookup returns CDR1 DFQATT and CDR2 SNEGSKA (reference sequence). Trimming took 5 bases from V and 11 from J; bases not matched to a gene: 22. The CDR3 sequence is 16 residues long. CDR3 loop: CSARRDQGATVKDAFF. DNA of the CDR3: TGCAGTGCTCGCCGTGACCAGGGGGCAACGGTAAAGGATGCTTTCTTT.

This clonotype was seen more than once but under ten times. This sequence joins TRBV29-1 and TRBJ2-5, with no clear D. CDR1 and CDR2 (germline): SQVTM, ANQGSEA. There are 10 residues in the CDR3. V dropped 6 bases and J dropped 2 bases, with 4 bases sitting between them. In DNA, the CDR3 is TGCAGCGTCCGACAAGAGACCCAGTACTTC. Translation: CSVRQETQYF.

This clonotype came up many times. The chain employs TRBV28 and TRBJ1-1, with D possibly being TRBD1 (6 bases). CDR1 and CDR2 from the germline V gene are MDHEN and SYDVKM. Trimming pared 4 bases from V and 5 bases from J, leaving 11 bases between. The CDR3 runs 13 residues. The CDR3: CASSSPQGTEAFF. The CDR3 bases are TGTGCCAGCAGTTCCCCACAGGGTACTGAAGCTTTCTTT.

Regarding this clonotype: Given a much more abundant clone one base away, this may be a read error. CDR3 nucleotides: TGTGCCAGCAGTTACTTCGAGGCAGGGCCCACCGGGGAGCTGTTTTTT. It translates to CASSYFEAGPTGELFF. The genes are TRBV6-2 or TRBV6-3 and TRBJ2-2; D is possibly TRBD1 (5 bases). The germline gives CDR1 MNHEY, CDR2 SVGEGT. Trimming cost V 1 base and J 4 bases, with 13 bases left between them. The length of the CDR3 is 16 residues.

The sample holds a few counts of this clonotype. The chain is built from TRBV3-1 and TRBJ1-3; D is uncertain. The CDR3 runs to 12 residues. The germline gives CDR1 LGHDT, CDR2 YNNKEL (reference sequence). Trimming shortened V by 4 bases and J by 3 bases, and 4 bases separated the two germline ends. The CDR3 sequence is CASSPLGNTIYF. CDR3 DNA sequence: TGTGCCAGCAGCCCCCTTGGAAACACCATATATTTT.

The chain recombines TRBV12-3 or TRBV12-4 with TRBJ2-1; a possible D gene is TRBD1 (6 bases). Between the trimmed V and J ends, which lost 3 bases and 8 bases, there was a span of 17 bases. The CDR3 is 15 amino acids. In DNA form, the CDR3 reads TGTGCCAGCAGTTTGGGGACATCCCCCGGAGATGAGCAGTTCTTC. It codes for CASSLGTSPGDEQFF.

The V and J genes are TRBV5-1 and TRBJ2-7; D is uncertain. The V gene's germline CDR1 is SGHRS and CDR2 YFSETQ. This CDR3 is built from 14 residues. V was trimmed by 0 bases and J by 7 bases, leaving 14 bases between them. In DNA, the CDR3 is TGCGCCAGCAGCTTGGAGCTTACCAGTTTGGAGCAGTACTTC. Protein sequence: CASSLELTSLEQYF.

The chain couples TRBV24-1 to TRBJ2-7, with D tentatively TRBD1 or TRBD2 (5 bases each). The CDR3 runs 14 residues. V was pared by 0 bases and J by 2 bases, with 7 bases between. The germline CDR1 and CDR2 sequences are KGHDR and SFDVKD. As DNA, the CDR3 is TGTGCCACCAGTGATTTGGGGACGACCTACGAGCAGTACGTC. It encodes CATSDLGTTYEQYV.

The gene calls are TRBV7-9 and TRBJ1-1, with D uncertain. Trimming removed 7 bases from V and 5 bases from J, with 8 bases in between. CDR1 SEHNR and CDR2 FQNEAQ come from the germline V gene (reference sequence). This CDR3 comprises 11 residues. CDR3 in DNA: TGTGCCAGCAATTGGGCGACTGAAGCTTTCTTT. As protein: CASNWATEAFF.

Ten or more counts support this clonotype. This chain links TRBV2 with TRBJ2-2; D perhaps matches TRBD1 (5 bases). Germline CDR1 is SNHLY and CDR2 is FYNNEI. Trimming shortened V by 6 bases and J by 1 base, and 12 bases separated the two germline ends. The CDR3 is 15 amino acids. The CDR3 nucleotides are TGTGCCAGCAGCGCCTTGACAGTGAACACCGGGGAGCTGTTTTTT. Translated: CASSALTVNTGELFF.

There are many counts of this clonotype. The V gene is TRBV3-1, the J gene TRBJ2-5, with D possibly being TRBD2 (5 bases). The CDR3 runs 15 residues. Germline CDR1 is LGHDT and CDR2 is YNNKEL (reference sequence). Deletions cut 0 bases from V and 9 bases from J, with 17 bases between. The CDR3 region has the DNA TGTGCCAGCAGCCAAGATCCCCTCGGGGTTCTGGCCCAGTACTTC. Translated: CASSQDPLGVLAQYF.

This clonotype has only a few counts. The chain couples TRBV27 to TRBJ2-7, with D possibly TRBD1 on 5 matching bases. Between the trimmed V and J ends, which lost 0 bases and 2 bases, there was a span of 17 bases. The germline gives CDR1 MNHEY, CDR2 SMNVEV (reference sequence). This CDR3 spans 17 amino acids. For the CDR3, the DNA is TGTGCCAGCAGTTTATCCCTGGGGCCAGGCCGTCCCTACGAGCAGTACTTC. Its protein is CASSLSLGPGRPYEQYF.